The source of this T cell receptor beta chain is a study of technical replicates of blood from several donors. The CDR3 is made up of 13 amino acids. CDR1 SEHNR and CDR2 FQNEAQ come from the germline V gene (reference sequence). Trimming removed 1 base from V and 4 bases from J, with 7 bases in between. Profiling relied on immunoSEQ multiplex PCR, and the TCRdb table lists in-frame clones only, not all of them. Here the sample spans about 90,000 clones, 85% to 95% being singletons. Sequenced: T cells isolated from PBMCs. The source of this sequence is a human donor in good health. This chain links TRBV7-9 with TRBJ2-5, with D possibly matching TRBD2 (6 bases). CDR3 amino acids: CASSLDGRETQYF. The CDR3 DNA reads TGTGCCAGCAGCTTAGACGGGAGAGAGACCCAGTACTTC.